A selection of T cell receptor beta chains follows, all from one sample in a study of sequential checkpoint blockade in melanoma. Libraries were prepared by immunoSEQ multiplex PCR; TCRdb keeps only in-frame clonotypes and omits some of them. Of about 27,000 clones listed, 70% to 85% are singletons. The sequencing here drew on CD8+ T cells sorted from blood (inferred from file names), taken from a patient given nivolumab and ipilimumab in sequence. The origin of the receptors is a human donor with melanoma. CDR3s include the opening cysteine and the closing phenylalanine or tryptophan. Clone size is given for some rows only: seen once, a few or many times, or a class if the clone is expanded.

v_gene: TRBV7-9; abundance: -; CDR3aa: CASSLGTGSGNEQFF
v_gene: TRBV4-3; abundance: -; CDR3aa: CASSQDRDRFYEAFF
v_gene: TRBV4-2; abundance: -; CDR3aa: CASSHPTPTGRETQYF
v_gene: TRBV7-9; abundance: -; CDR3aa: CASSIGQVGETQYF
v_gene: TRBV19; abundance: -; CDR3aa: CASSWGDGAFPEAFF
v_gene: TRBV7-6; abundance: -; CDR3aa: CASSLVAGGRTDTQYF
v_gene: TRBV7-8; abundance: -; CDR3aa: CASSATGPQREQFF
v_gene: TRBV15; abundance: -; CDR3aa: CATSNTGSLETQYF
v_gene: TRBV7-9; abundance: -; CDR3aa: CASSPQTGLAGYEQYF
v_gene: TRBV5-1; abundance: few; CDR3aa: CASSLGDFPADTQYF
v_gene: TRBV7-9; abundance: -; CDR3aa: CASSSTVRPGEEKLFF
v_gene: TRBV9; abundance: -; CDR3aa: CASSPGQGFTEAFF
v_gene: TRBV9; abundance: -; CDR3aa: CASKGDFYEQYF
v_gene: TRBV7-8; abundance: -; CDR3aa: CASSPVDPGGLYNEQFF
v_gene: TRBV9; abundance: few; CDR3aa: CASSVGDTQYF
v_gene: TRBV6-6; abundance: once; CDR3aa: CASSAGQFSGANVLTF
v_gene: TRBV5-8; abundance: -; CDR3aa: CASSSRDYNSPLHF
v_gene: TRBV6-1; abundance: few; CDR3aa: CASSEANGIQYF
v_gene: TRBV27; abundance: once; CDR3aa: CASSSPGGENEKLFF
v_gene: TRBV4-1; abundance: -; CDR3aa: CASSPSSRDRPYEQYF
v_gene: TRBV9; abundance: -; CDR3aa: CASSSGTGEETQYF
v_gene: TRBV5-1; abundance: few; CDR3aa: CASSLRRGTEAFF
v_gene: TRBV6-1; abundance: -; CDR3aa: CASSGFGQGAPEAFF
v_gene: TRBV6-4; abundance: -; CDR3aa: CASSSPPWAGGRGAKNIQYF
v_gene: TRBV2; abundance: -; CDR3aa: CASSRGLAGVNEQFF
v_gene: TRBV9; abundance: -; CDR3aa: CASSVGLAGGRYNEQFF
v_gene: TRBV7-8; abundance: -; CDR3aa: CASTRGGSNQPQHF
v_gene: TRBV4-2; abundance: once; CDR3aa: CASSQDVTGRDIYEQYF
v_gene: TRBV28; abundance: -; CDR3aa: CASRTRQTTNEKLFF
v_gene: TRBV2; abundance: -; CDR3aa: CASSDPGEVTDTQYF
v_gene: TRBV27; abundance: few; CDR3aa: CASSILAGEWWNEQFF
v_gene: TRBV28; abundance: -; CDR3aa: CASSVEGDTEAFF
v_gene: TRBV5-6; abundance: few; CDR3aa: CASSWQGPGYTF
v_gene: TRBV19; abundance: -; CDR3aa: CASSWAVSSYNEQFF
v_gene: TRBV6-6; abundance: -; CDR3aa: CASQGQGGGPQHF
v_gene: TRBV28; abundance: -; CDR3aa: CASSKTGGYSYEQYF
v_gene: TRBV7-9; abundance: -; CDR3aa: CASSITGTANEQYF
v_gene: TRBV29-1; abundance: -; CDR3aa: CSVESGGAYEQFF
v_gene: TRBV7-7; abundance: -; CDR3aa: CASRLTHSLQETQYF
v_gene: TRBV4-1; abundance: -; CDR3aa: CASSQDWRQLSGANVLTF
v_gene: TRBV7-8; abundance: -; CDR3aa: CASSLGRTGITYEQYF
v_gene: TRBV5-1; abundance: -; CDR3aa: CASSLDSAGEPKETQYF